Following are 15 T cell receptor beta chains from one sample sequenced in a study of cytomegalovirus exposure and HLA in healthy donors. This PCR relied on a set of 60 Vbeta primers and 13 Jbeta primers. Sequencing used immunoSEQ multiplex PCR; TCRdb keeps in-frame clones, though not all of them. The data contain 150,000 or so clones, around 83% of them singletons. The sequenced sample was PBMCs. These receptors were collected from a man aged 50 to 59 in good health and CMV-seropositive.

V and J are TRBV5-1 and TRBJ2-7; the D is unclear. This CDR3 region has 13 residues. V was shortened by 0 bases and J by 3 bases, with 7 bases between the two germline ends. Germline V gene data show CDR1 as SGHRS and CDR2 as YFSETQ. The CDR3 sequence is CASSLGSYYEQYF. DNA of the CDR3: TGCGCCAGCAGCTTGGGCAGTTACTACGAGCAGTACTTC. Combining the CDR3 with reference TRBV5-1 and TRBJ2-7 gives the whole variable domain KAGVTQTPRYLIKTRGQQVTLSCSPISGHRSVSWYQQTPGQGLQFLFEYFSETQRNKGNFPGRFSGRQFSNSRSEMNVSTLELGDSALYLCASSLGSYYEQYFGPGTRLTVT.

The chain combines TRBV7-8 with TRBJ2-1, with 10 bases lining up with TRBD2. The CDR3 covers 17 residues. Germline loops: CDR1 SGHVS, CDR2 FQNEAQ. The trim removed 0 bases at V and 3 bases at J, leaving 5 bases unmatched. This CDR3 reads CASSLALAGGYYNEQFF. The CDR3 DNA reads TGTGCCAGCAGCTTAGCGTTAGCGGGGGGCTACTACAATGAGCAGTTCTTC.

V is TRBV6-5 and J is TRBJ2-3; D is possibly TRBD2 (6 bases). Trimming took off 6 bases at V and 6 bases at J, with 16 bases between the two ends. CDR1 is MNHEY and CDR2 is SVGAGI in the germline V gene. The CDR3 totals 14 residues. The CDR3 protein is CASRTPGARDTQYF. The DNA for the CDR3 is TGTGCCAGCAGAACCCCGGGAGCCCGGGATACGCAGTATTTT.

A few counts support this clone. The chain has TRBV30 and TRBJ1-1; D is ambiguous. Trimming stripped 0 bases from V and 1 base from J, with 6 bases between. The CDR3 sequence is 13 residues long. CDR1 is GTSNPN and CDR2 is SVGIG in the germline V gene (reference sequence). The CDR3 spells CAWSVGANTEAFF. CDR3 bases: TGTGCCTGGAGTGTGGGAGCGAACACTGAAGCTTTCTTT.

This chain uses TRBV5-6 with TRBJ1-2; no clear D. CDR1 SGHDT and CDR2 YYEEEE come from the germline V gene. The CDR3 consists of 12 residues. The V end lost 6 bases, the J end lost 8 bases, and 14 bases lay between the germline ends. The CDR3 sequence: CASKPPGRGYTF. CDR3 in DNA: TGTGCCAGCAAACCCCCGGGTAGGGGCTACACCTTC.

The rearrangement uses TRBV16 and TRBJ1-5; 10 bases are a match to TRBD1. J lost 4 bases, V lost 6 bases, and 12 bases had no gene match. Germline lookup yields CDR1 KGHSY and CDR2 FQNENV. The CDR3 runs 17 residues. The CDR3 DNA follows: TGTGCCAGCAGAGGAGATTGGACAGGGGGAAGGAATCAGCCCCAGCATTTT. This codes for CASRGDWTGGRNQPQHF.

This clone was counted a single time. This chain connects TRBV4-2 to TRBJ2-5, with 11 bases identical to TRBD1. CDR3 length: 17 residues. The germline gives CDR1 LGHNA, CDR2 YNFKEQ. The ends lost 3 bases at V and 7 bases at J; junction bases unmatched: 13. The CDR3 DNA follows: TGTGCCAGCAGCCAGGGGTCCCGGACAGGGGGCGCGGGGACCCAGTACTTC. Residues: CASSQGSRTGGAGTQYF.

The chain combines TRBV19 with TRBJ2-7; no definite D call. V dropped 6 bases and J dropped 7 bases, with 7 bases sitting between them. Germline CDR1 is LNHDA and CDR2 is SQIVND (reference sequence). The CDR3 contains 10 residues. The CDR3, as DNA: TGTGCCAGTAGGGACCGGGAGCAGTACGTC. It translates to CASRDREQYV.

The rearrangement uses TRBV5-4 and TRBJ1-2, with TRBD1 matching over 10 bases. V was clipped by 0 bases and J by 5 bases; unmatched bases: 4. This CDR3 spans 15 amino acids. Germline V gives CDR1 SGHNT, CDR2 YYREEE (reference sequence). The CDR3 DNA follows: TGTGCCAGCAGCTTGGCGGGACAGGGGTTGTATGGCTACACCTTC. Translated: CASSLAGQGLYGYTF.

There are a few counts of this clone. The chain is built from TRBV5-1 and TRBJ2-1; TRBD2 matches at 8 bases. The length of the CDR3 is 15 residues. The J segment lost 7 bases and the V segment lost 2 bases, leaving 8 bases of the junction unmatched. Germline V lookup: CDR1 SGHRS, CDR2 YFSETQ. CDR3 sequence: CASSFSGGPGNEQFF. In DNA form, the CDR3 reads TGCGCCAGCAGCTTCAGCGGGGGCCCAGGTAATGAGCAGTTCTTC.

J is TRBJ1-4 and V is TRBV5-4, with TRBD1 identical over 7 bases. This CDR3 comprises 14 residues. Germline V gene data show CDR1 as SGHNT and CDR2 as YYREEE (reference sequence). J lost 5 bases, V lost 4 bases, and 5 bases had no gene match. CDR3 nucleotide sequence: TGTGCCAGCAGCCGGGACAGCCTCAATGAAAAACTGTTTTTT. This sequence encodes CASSRDSLNEKLFF.

There are a few counts of this clone. The rearrangement links TRBV7-8 to TRBJ1-1, with D unresolved. This CDR3 region has 18 residues. The ends were cut back, 1 base at V and 3 bases at J, with 21 bases in the middle. The germline gives CDR1 SGHVS, CDR2 FQNEAQ. In DNA form, the CDR3 reads TGTGCCAGCAGCTTAGGGCGCGGCAGCTCTCTTTCATACACTGAAGCTTTCTTT. This encodes CASSLGRGSSLSYTEAFF.

The J gene is TRBJ2-3, the V gene TRBV20-1; a possible D gene is TRBD2 (5 bases). In germline, CDR1 is DFQATT, CDR2 SNEGSKA (reference sequence). Trimming cost V 6 bases and J 2 bases, with 6 bases left between them. This CDR3 spans 11 amino acids. DNA of the CDR3: TGCAGTGCCGGACTCACAGATACGCAGTATTTT. Amino acid sequence: CSAGLTDTQYF.

The J gene is TRBJ2-7, the V gene TRBV27; 11 positions agree with TRBD1. Germline CDR1 reads MNHEY; CDR2 reads SMNVEV (reference sequence). CDR3 size: 13 residues. The junction had 0 bases not matched to a gene; V was cut back by 5 bases and J by 3 bases. CDR3 amino acids: CASSGTGGYEQYV. CDR3 sequence (DNA): TGTGCCAGCAGTGGGACAGGGGGCTACGAGCAGTACGTC.

The V call is TRBV9, the J call TRBJ2-2, with D perhaps TRBD1 (6 bases). This CDR3 is 13 amino acids long. Trimming took off 4 bases at V and 6 bases at J, with 10 bases between the two ends. CDR1 is SGDLS and CDR2 is YYNGEE in the germline V gene. In nucleotides, the CDR3 is TGTGCCAGCAGCCTACAGGGATCCGGGGAGCTGTTTTTT. It is translated as CASSLQGSGELFF.